The T cell receptor (beta chain) described here comes from a study of blood T cell repertoires in COVID-19. On the study more broadly: Nucleic acid was either cDNA or gDNA, and it came from T cells, B-cell-depleted T cells, or PBMCs.

Measured with immunoSEQ multiplex PCR; TCRdb has only the in-frame clones, and not every one. This sample has fewer than 350,000 clones, with approximately 86% found just once. The V gene end was trimmed by 6 bases and the J gene end by 5 bases; junction bases not matched to a gene: 6. Germline CDR1 reads MNHEY; CDR2 reads SMNVEV (reference sequence). The length of the CDR3 is 14 residues. Patients of the Seattle cohort, enrolled during active infection, were followed longitudinally. The chain couples TRBV27 to TRBJ2-7, with 11 bases that match TRBD1. The sample taken for sequencing was peripheral blood. The receptor's source is a woman in her sixties or seventies with COVID-19, enrolled during active disease. The CDR3 DNA is TGTGCCAGCAGGCCTAGGGGACAGGGGGACGAGCAGTACTTC. Translated: CASRPRGQGDEQYF.